The following is a TCR beta chain sequence with its context. TCRdb used MiXCR to reprocess the RT-PCR reads, holding one entry per CDR3 protein. The repertoire holds about 570,000 distinct CDR3 sequences, with about 10% as singletons. V lost 0 bases to trimming and J lost 3 bases; unmatched junction nucleotides: 10. The CDR3 has 16 residues. Germline CDR1 reads DFQATT; CDR2 reads SNEGSKA (reference sequence). The sample comes from a study of response to subunit inactivated influenza vaccine. The receptor was derived from a man aged 50 or older who received an inactivated influenza vaccine. Material: PBMCs from blood, obtained on the day of vaccination. The rearrangement links TRBV20-1 to TRBJ1-1, with 7 bases matching TRBD1. The CDR3 sequence: CSARDLGRGQDTEAFF. In DNA form, the CDR3 reads TGCAGTGCTAGAGACCTGGGGAGGGGGCAGGACACTGAAGCTTTCTTT.